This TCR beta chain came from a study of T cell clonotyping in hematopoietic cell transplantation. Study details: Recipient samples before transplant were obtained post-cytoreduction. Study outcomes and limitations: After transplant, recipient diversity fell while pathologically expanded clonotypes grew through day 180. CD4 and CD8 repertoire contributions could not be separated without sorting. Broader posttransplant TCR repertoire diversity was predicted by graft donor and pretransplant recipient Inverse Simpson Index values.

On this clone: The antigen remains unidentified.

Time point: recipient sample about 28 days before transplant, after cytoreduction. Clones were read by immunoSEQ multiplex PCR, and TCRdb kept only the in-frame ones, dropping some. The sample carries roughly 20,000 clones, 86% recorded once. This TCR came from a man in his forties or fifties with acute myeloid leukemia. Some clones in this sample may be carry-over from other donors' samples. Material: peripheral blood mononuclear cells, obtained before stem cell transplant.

CDR3 sequence: CASSYNPLELGYTF. The CDR3 nucleotides are TGTGCCAGCAGTTACAACCCCTTGGAGCTTGGCTACACCTTC. The rearrangement links TRBV6-5 to TRBJ1-2, with D hard to call. CDR3 length: 14 residues. V was pared by 2 bases and J by 7 bases, with 14 bases between. Germline V gene lookup returns CDR1 MNHEY and CDR2 SVGAGI.